This T cell receptor (beta chain) originates from a study of blood T cells in healthy people across ages. The CDR3 runs 16 residues. V gave up 2 bases and J gave up 8 bases, with 19 bases separating them. From germline, CDR1 is SGDLS and CDR2 YYNGEE. Primers used in a second PCR of about 7 to 12 cycles were a sample-barcoded 5' primer and a J-beta primer mix. TCRdb analysed the 5' RACE reads with MiXCR anew, one entry per CDR3 protein. The sample contains about 1.1 million distinct CDR3 sequences, less than 45% of which appear only once. The chain links TRBV9 to TRBJ1-4, with D uncertain. Sequencing was carried out using blood. This clonotype was sampled from a man between 18 and 29 years old in good health. CDR3 nucleotide sequence: TGTGCCAGCAGCGTCCCAGAAGGTGGGGTTGGGGAAAAACTGTTTTTT. Amino acid sequence: CASSVPEGGVGEKLFF.